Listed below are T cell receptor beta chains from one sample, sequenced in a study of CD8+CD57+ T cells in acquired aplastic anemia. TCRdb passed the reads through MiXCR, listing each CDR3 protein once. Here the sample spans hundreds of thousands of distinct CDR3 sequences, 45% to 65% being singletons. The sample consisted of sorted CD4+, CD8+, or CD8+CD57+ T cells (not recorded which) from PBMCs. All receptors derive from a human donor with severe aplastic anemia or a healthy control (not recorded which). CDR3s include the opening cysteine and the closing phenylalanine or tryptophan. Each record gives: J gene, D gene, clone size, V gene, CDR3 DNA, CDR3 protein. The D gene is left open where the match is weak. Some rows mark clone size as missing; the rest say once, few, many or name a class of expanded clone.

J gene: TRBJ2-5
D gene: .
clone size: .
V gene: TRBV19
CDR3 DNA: TGTGCCAGTAGTTTGGGACACCAACTCCGAGAGACCCAGTACTTC
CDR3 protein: CASSLGHQLRETQYF

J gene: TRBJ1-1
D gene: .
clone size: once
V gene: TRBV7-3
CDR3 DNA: TGTGCCAGCAGCAAACAGGGCAGGACTGAAGCTTTCTTT
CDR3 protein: CASSKQGRTEAFF

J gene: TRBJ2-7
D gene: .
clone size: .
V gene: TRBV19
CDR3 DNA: TGTGCCAGTAGTATAGAGGGCCGACCCTACGAGCAGTACTTC
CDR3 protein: CASSIEGRPYEQYF

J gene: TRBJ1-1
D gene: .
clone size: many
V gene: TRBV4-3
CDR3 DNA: TGCGCCAGCAGCCAAGTGGCCCCATCGGCTGAAGCTTTCTTT
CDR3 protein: CASSQVAPSAEAFF

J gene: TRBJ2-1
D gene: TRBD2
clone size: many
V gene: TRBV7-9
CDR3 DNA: TGTGCCAGCAGCTCCCAATTGTTGGTAGCGGGGATGAATGAGCAGTTCTTC
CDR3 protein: CASSSQLLVAGMNEQFF

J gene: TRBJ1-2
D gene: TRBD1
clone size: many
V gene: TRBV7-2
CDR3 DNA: TGTGCCAGCAGCCCTACGGGGGGGACAGAGAAATATGGCTACACCTTC
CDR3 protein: CASSPTGGTEKYGYTF

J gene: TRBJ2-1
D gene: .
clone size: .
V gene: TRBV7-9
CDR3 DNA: TGTGCCAGCAGCGTAGCCCCTTTGACATTCAATGAGCAGTTCTTC
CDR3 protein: CASSVAPLTFNEQFF

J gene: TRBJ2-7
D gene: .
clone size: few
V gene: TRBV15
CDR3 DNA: TGTGCCACCAGCACGGACAGCGGCTACGAGCAGTACTTC
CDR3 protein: CATSTDSGYEQYF

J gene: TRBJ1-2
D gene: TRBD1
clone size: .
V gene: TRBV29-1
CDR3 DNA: TGCAGCGCAAGGACAGGCGGGAATGGCTACACCTTC
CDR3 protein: CSARTGGNGYTF

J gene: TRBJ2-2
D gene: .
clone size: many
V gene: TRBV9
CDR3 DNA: TGTGCCAGCAGCGTATCGTCCGGGGAGCTGTTTTTT
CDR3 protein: CASSVSSGELFF

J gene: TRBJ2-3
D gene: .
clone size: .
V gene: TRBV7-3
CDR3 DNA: TGTGCCAGCAGCTTGAAAGGGGGGTCGGGCGCAGATACGCAGTATTTT
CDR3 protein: CASSLKGGSGADTQYF

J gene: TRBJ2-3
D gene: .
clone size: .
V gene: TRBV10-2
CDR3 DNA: TGCGCCACGTTGGGGAATACGCAGTATTTT
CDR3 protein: CATLGNTQYF

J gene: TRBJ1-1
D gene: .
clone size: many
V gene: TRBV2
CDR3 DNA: TGTGCCATCGGACTGTTATGGACTGAAGCTTTCTTT
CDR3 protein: CAIGLLWTEAFF

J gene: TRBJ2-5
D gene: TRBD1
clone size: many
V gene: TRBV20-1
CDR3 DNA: TGCAGTGCTCCTACAGGGGACGCGGAGACCCAGTACTTC
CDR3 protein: CSAPTGDAETQYF

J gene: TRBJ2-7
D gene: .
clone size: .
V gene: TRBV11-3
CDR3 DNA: TGTGCCAGCAGCGAGCCGGACGGGGCAAAGGCCTACGAGCAGTACTTC
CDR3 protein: CASSEPDGAKAYEQYF

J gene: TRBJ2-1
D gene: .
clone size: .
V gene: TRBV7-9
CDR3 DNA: TGTGCCAGCAGCTTAGTGGGGCAGGACCGCCAGTTCTTC
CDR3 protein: CASSLVGQDRQFF

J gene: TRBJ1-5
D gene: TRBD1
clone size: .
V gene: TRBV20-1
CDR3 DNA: TGCAGTACTCCAGGACAGGCCCTAACCACAGATACGCAGCATTTT
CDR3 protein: CSTPGQALTTDTQHF